The 26 T cell receptor beta chains presented below share a single source sample, sequenced in a study of T cell repertoires in cytomegalovirus infection (dated by TCRdb to about 2019). The antigens of these receptors remain unknown. The treatment or condition label here, explained by the study, means: in vitro stimulation with specific CMV peptide epitopes to enrich CMV-specific T cells. The sequencer was an Illumina HiSeq 1500. TCRdb's own reprocessing of the public reads used fastp at Q25 and MiXCR and kept productive beta chains. A single entry per CDR3 protein holds the most common genes and DNA from its merged rows. This sample comprises under 500,000 distinct CDR3 sequences, about 42% of them detected only once. The ten largest clones take up about 45% of the sample. Sample: cultured PBMCs, taken from culture after CMV antigen stimulation. These receptors were collected from a human donor in good health (CMV status not recorded). Some clones in this sample may be carry-over from other donors' samples.

This clonotype has more than one count but fewer than ten. The chain carries TRBV7-2 and TRBJ2-2; D is unresolved. Germline V gene data show CDR1 as SGHTA and CDR2 as FQGNSA. The CDR3 consists of 13 residues. The V and J ends lost 5 bases and 6 bases respectively, with 10 bases between them. The CDR3 here is CASSLQRSGELFF. DNA for the CDR3: TGTGCCAGCAGCCTCCAAAGGTCCGGGGAGCTGTTTTTT.

The V gene is TRBV6-5, the J gene TRBJ2-3; 8 nucleotides match TRBD2. With V trimmed by 6 bases and J by 2 bases, 7 bases remained unmatched. This CDR3 is built from 15 residues. Looked up from germline, CDR1 is MNHEY and CDR2 is SVGAGI. The CDR3 loop is CASRTAGAATDTQYF. Here the CDR3 DNA reads TGTGCCAGCAGAACAGCGGGGGCCGCCACAGATACGCAGTATTTT.

In this sample, this clonotype turned up many times. The chain recombines TRBV7-6 with TRBJ2-2, with TRBD1 identical over 9 bases. CDR3 length: 18 amino acids. V lost 2 bases and J lost 4; bases outside the gene matches: 11. The V gene's germline CDR1 is SGHVS and CDR2 FNYEAQ. CDR3 sequence: CASSLSPKGQGTTGELFF. The CDR3 DNA reads as TGTGCCAGCAGCTTAAGCCCGAAAGGACAGGGGACCACCGGGGAGCTGTTTTTT.

In its sample, this clonotype was seen a few times. The chain is built from TRBV7-2 and TRBJ2-7; D might be TRBD1 (6 bases). CDR3 length equals 14 residues. CDR1 and CDR2 (germline): SGHTA, FQGNSA. The V and J ends lost 3 bases and 0 bases respectively, with 9 bases between them. In DNA, the CDR3 is TGTGCCAGCAGCTTCACAGGGATCTCCTACGAGCAGTACTTC. This sequence encodes CASSFTGISYEQYF.

The rearrangement joins TRBV12-3 or TRBV12-4 to TRBJ1-2; tentative D call: TRBD1 (6 bases). CDR3 length equals 13 residues. The V gene lost 6 bases and the J gene lost 5 bases, with 13 bases spanning the gap. CDR3: CASRIDRSYGYTF. DNA for the CDR3: TGTGCCAGCAGGATAGACAGGTCTTATGGCTACACCTTC.

The chain links TRBV6-2 or TRBV6-3 to TRBJ2-1, with D maybe TRBD1 (6 bases). Per germline, CDR1 MNHEY and CDR2 SVGEGT. There are 16 residues in the CDR3. V lost 2 bases and J lost 8, with 19 bases in between. This CDR3 reads CASSYRPSQGSHEQFF. DNA of the CDR3: TGTGCCAGCAGTTACCGACCTTCCCAGGGGTCCCATGAGCAGTTCTTC.

This chain links TRBV27 with TRBJ1-1; D unclear. V lost 6 bases to trimming and J lost 3 bases, with 14 bases between them. Germline CDR1 reads MNHEY; CDR2 reads SMNVEV (reference sequence). The CDR3 is 14 residues long. The chain's CDR3 is CASRGRGWYTEAFF. CDR3 DNA sequence: TGTGCCAGCAGGGGAAGAGGGTGGTACACTGAAGCTTTCTTT.

V gene TRBV7-2 combines with J gene TRBJ2-5; D uncertain. V shed 0 bases and J shed 7 bases, with 15 bases lying between them. The length of the CDR3 is 15 residues. Germline values: CDR1 SGHTA, CDR2 FQGNSA. The CDR3 DNA is TGTGCCAGCAGCTTAGCATGGCGGACCTGGGGGACCCAGTACTTC. Translating gives CASSLAWRTWGTQYF.

This clonotype was picked up many times. The rearrangement links TRBV7-2 to TRBJ2-3, with 7 bases identical to TRBD2. The CDR3 spans 16 residues. Germline V CDR1 and CDR2: SGHTA, FQGNSA. Trimming at V came to 0 bases and at J to 0 bases, leaving 3 bases not matched to a gene. CDR3 nucleotides: TGTGCCAGCAGCTTAGCCGGCGGGGGTAGCACAGATACGCAGTATTTT. This gives the protein CASSLAGGGSTDTQYF.

The CDR3 protein is CASSADRGAHNEQFF. The CDR3 DNA sequence: TGTGCCAGCAGTGCGGACAGGGGGGCCCACAATGAGCAGTTCTTC. This rearrangement joins TRBV6-1 to TRBJ2-1; TRBD1 matches 10 bases. This CDR3 is 15 amino acids long. Germline lookup yields CDR1 MNHNS and CDR2 SASEGT. V gave up 4 bases and J gave up 5 bases; unmatched junction bases: 5.

V gene TRBV7-2 combines with J gene TRBJ2-7, with a weak D call TRBD2 (6 bases). Looked up from germline, CDR1 is SGHTA and CDR2 is FQGNSA. Deletions cut 1 base from V and 4 bases from J, with 11 bases between. This CDR3 is built from 14 residues. The CDR3: CASSLEEGWYEQYF. The DNA of the CDR3 is TGTGCCAGCAGCTTAGAGGAGGGTTGGTACGAGCAGTACTTC.

The chain combines TRBV12-3 or TRBV12-4 with TRBJ1-2; unclear D gene. CDR3 length: 13 residues. Trimming pared 10 bases from V and 1 base from J, leaving 13 bases between. In DNA form, the CDR3 reads TGTGCCATCATTCCTAGGGATAACTATGGCTACACCTTC. Its protein product is CAIIPRDNYGYTF.

CDR3 protein: CASRMGGGAGELFF. CDR3 sequence (DNA): TGTGCCAGCAGGATGGGGGGCGGGGCCGGGGAGCTGTTTTTT. This chain links TRBV6-8 with TRBJ2-2; D possibly uses TRBD1 or TRBD2 (6 bases each). With 6 bases removed from V and 6 bases from J, the gap between germline ends came to 14 bases. Germline values: CDR1 MNHGY, CDR2 SAAAGT. This CDR3 spans 14 amino acids.

This clonotype was recorded at least ten times. The chain employs TRBV6-1 and TRBJ1-3; 8 nucleotides line up with TRBD1. CDR3 size: 14 residues. Trimming removed 3 bases from V and 4 bases from J; junction bases left unmatched: 2. Germline V lookup: CDR1 MNHNS, CDR2 SASEGT. As DNA, the CDR3 is TGTGCCAGCAGTGAGACAGGGGCCGGAAACACCATATATTTT. Translating gives CASSETGAGNTIYF.

This clonotype was recorded many times. The V gene is TRBV7-2, the J gene TRBJ1-5; D gene uncertain. V gave up 5 bases and J gave up 3 bases, with 8 bases separating them. CDR3 length: 13 amino acids. In germline, CDR1 is SGHTA, CDR2 FQGNSA. The CDR3 loop reads CASSVQDNQPQHF. DNA for the CDR3: TGTGCCAGCAGCGTTCAGGACAATCAGCCCCAGCATTTT.

The chain carries TRBV6-6 and TRBJ2-1; TRBD1 is a possible D gene (6 bases). Germline CDR1 and CDR2: MNHNY and SVGAGI (reference sequence). This CDR3 region has 13 residues. V was pared by 0 bases and J by 12 bases, with 12 bases between. The CDR3: CASSYSGAQRQFF. CDR3 sequence (DNA): TGTGCCAGCAGTTACTCGGGGGCACAACGGCAGTTCTTC.

This clonotype was counted only a few times. CDR3 region: CASRGDRFGFYGYTF. CDR3 sequence (DNA): TGTGCCAGCAGGGGCGACAGGTTCGGGTTCTATGGCTACACCTTC. The rearrangement uses TRBV6-1 and TRBJ1-2; perhaps TRBD1 as D (6 bases). Germline lookup yields CDR1 MNHNS and CDR2 SASEGT. V shed 6 bases and J shed 4 bases, with 18 bases lying between them. This CDR3 spans 15 amino acids.

The chain employs TRBV12-3 or TRBV12-4 and TRBJ2-1; D perhaps matches TRBD2 (6 bases). The CDR3 has 14 amino acids. V was clipped by 3 bases and J by 7 bases, with 13 bases between them. CDR3 bases: TGTGCCAGCAGTTTCGGCGGGGTAAGAAATGAGCAGTTCTTC. It yields the protein CASSFGGVRNEQFF.

This sequence joins TRBV9 and TRBJ2-1; 10 bases are a match to TRBD2. The CDR3 covers 14 residues. Germline lookup yields CDR1 SGDLS and CDR2 YYNGEE. V dropped 3 bases and J dropped 9; count of bases not matched to a gene: 6. CDR3 sequence (DNA): TGTGCCAGCAGCGAGAGCGGGGGGGCCGCTGAGCAGTTCTTC. Protein: CASSESGGAAEQFF. Complete variable domain (other parts from reference TRBV9 and TRBJ2-1): DSGVTQTPKHLITATGQRVTLRCSPRSGDLSVYWYQQSLDQGLQFLIQYYNGEERAKGNILERFSAQQFPDLHSELNLSSLELGDSALYFCASSESGGAAEQFFGPGTRLTVL.

This clonotype was counted a few times. The V call is TRBV28, the J call TRBJ2-2; the D is unclear. The V end lost 3 bases, the J end lost 6 bases, and 8 bases lay between the germline ends. Per germline, CDR1 MDHEN and CDR2 SYDVKM. The CDR3 extends over 13 amino acids. This CDR3 is CASSFRGAGELFF. The CDR3 coding sequence is TGTGCCAGCAGTTTCCGCGGTGCCGGGGAGCTGTTTTTT.

This clonotype has a handful of counts. The V gene is TRBV2, the J gene TRBJ1-6; possibly TRBD1 for D (6 bases). The CDR3 has 13 residues. The ends were cut back, 9 bases at V and 8 bases at J, with 14 bases in the middle. Looked up from germline, CDR1 is SNHLY and CDR2 is FYNNEI. CDR3 coding DNA: TGTGCCAGGAGACCATACAGGGATTCACCCCTCCACTTT. It translates to CARRPYRDSPLHF. Looking up the rest from reference TRBV2 and TRBJ1-6 gives the full variable domain: EPEVTQTPSHQVTQMGQEVILRCVPISNHLYFYWYRQILGQKVEFLVSFYNNEISEKSEIFDDQFSVERPDGSNFTLKIRSTKLEDSAMYFCARRPYRDSPLHFGNGTRLTVT.

This clonotype was counted only a few times. The J gene is TRBJ2-3, the V gene TRBV7-9; 10 positions agree with TRBD1. Germline-derived CDR1 and CDR2 are SEHNR and FQNEAQ (reference sequence). V shed 0 bases and J 1 base; nucleotides not matched to a gene: 7. The CDR3 has 18 amino acids. The CDR3 nucleotides read TGTGCCAGCAGCTTAGCGATGGGGGGGACAGGGGGCACAGATACGCAGTATTTT. It yields the protein CASSLAMGGTGGTDTQYF.

This clonotype was seen a few times. The chain links TRBV6-2 or TRBV6-3 to TRBJ1-1, with no clear D. The CDR3 consists of 15 residues. V lost 7 bases to trimming and J lost 5 bases, with 20 bases between them. CDR1 is MNHEY, CDR2 SVGEGT, per germline. DNA of the CDR3: TGTGCCAGCACCAGAAGTCACCCCGGGAGGACTGAAGCTTTCTTT. Its protein is CASTRSHPGRTEAFF.

The chain uses TRBV7-9 and TRBJ2-7; D not certain. The CDR3 length is 14 residues. Germline V gives CDR1 SEHNR, CDR2 FQNEAQ (reference sequence). Between the trimmed V and J ends, which lost 4 bases and 3 bases, there was a span of 13 bases. The CDR3 region is CASSSSYRDYEQYF. DNA of the CDR3: TGTGCCAGCAGCTCGTCTTATCGAGACTACGAGCAGTACTTC. Complete variable domain (other parts from reference TRBV7-9 and TRBJ2-7): DTGVSQNPRHKITKRGQNVTFRCDPISEHNRLYWYRQTLGQGPEFLTYFQNEAQLEKSRLLSDRFSAERPKGSFSTLEIQRTEQGDSAMYLCASSSSYRDYEQYFGPGTRLTVT.

The genes are TRBV12-5 and TRBJ2-7; 9 nucleotides line up with TRBD1. The junction had 15 bases not matched to a gene; V was cut back by 3 bases and J by 6 bases. Germline V gene sequence: CDR1 LGHNT, CDR2 FRNRAP. The CDR3 consists of 17 residues. The chain's CDR3 is CASGLPRYWDRDTEQYF. The DNA of the CDR3 is TGTGCTAGTGGTTTACCACGTTATTGGGACAGGGATACCGAGCAGTACTTC.

This clonotype was found a few times. The rearrangement joins TRBV7-8 to TRBJ2-5; 8 nucleotides match TRBD2. This CDR3 is built from 13 residues. J was trimmed by 5 bases and V by 6 bases; bases with no gene match: 5. Germline values: CDR1 SGHVS, CDR2 FQNEAQ. The DNA of the CDR3 is TGTGCCAGCAGACAGGGACTAGTCGAGACCCAGTACTTC. Translating gives CASRQGLVETQYF.